Listed below are T cell receptor beta chains from one sample, sequenced in a study of PD-L1 blockade in urothelial cancer. Assay: immunoSEQ multiplex PCR; the TCRdb copy retains only in-frame clones and omits some. The sample contains tens of thousands of clones, approximately 83% of which appear only once. The source was PBMCs, collected around atezolizumab (anti-PD-L1) treatment. The receptors derive from a man aged 60 to 69 with urothelial cancer. The CDR3 runs from the conserved cysteine through the conserved F or W. D genes are given only for firm matches. A clone size is listed for some rows: how often the clone was seen (once, few, many), or a class if it is expanded.

abundance	d_gene	j_gene	v_gene	CDR3nt	CDR3aa
-	-	TRBJ1-2	TRBV28	TGTGCCAGCAGTCGGAACTATGGCTACACCTTC	CASSRNYGYTF
-	TRBD1	TRBJ2-2	TRBV15	TGTGCCACCAGCGCGGACAGGGTCCCCGGGGAGCTGTTTTTT	CATSADRVPGELFF
-	TRBD1	TRBJ2-6	TRBV10-3	TGTGCCATCCCCGGGACAGCGATCTCTGGGGCCAACGTCCTGACTTTC	CAIPGTAISGANVLTF
-	-	TRBJ1-3	TRBV10-1	TGCGCCAGCAGCGATCGTGGGGCCTCTGGAAACACCATATATTTT	CASSDRGASGNTIYF
-	TRBD1	TRBJ2-3	TRBV5-1	TGCGCCAGCAGATCGACAGGGGGCCGCACAGATACGCAGTATTTT	CASRSTGGRTDTQYF
-	-	TRBJ1-5	TRBV30	TGTGCCTGGAGTAAGGACTATACTCAGCCCCAGCATTTT	CAWSKDYTQPQHF
few	-	TRBJ1-1	TRBV30	TGTGCCTGGAATAGACACTTGAACACTGAAGCTTTCTTT	CAWNRHLNTEAFF
-	-	TRBJ1-2	TRBV7-2	TGTGCCAGCAGCTTACGCAGGGGCGGCCTCTATGGCTACACCTTC	CASSLRRGGLYGYTF
-	-	TRBJ2-6	TRBV2	TGTGCCAGCAGGGTCAGCTCTGGGGCCAACGTCCTGACTTTC	CASRVSSGANVLTF
-	-	TRBJ1-1	TRBV5-5	TGTGCCAGCAGCTTGGGGTCGGACACTGAAGCTTTCTTT	CASSLGSDTEAFF
-	-	TRBJ1-4	TRBV7-9	TGTGCCAGCAGCTCAAGCTGGGGGGAGAAAAGACTGTTTTTT	CASSSSWGEKRLFF
once	-	TRBJ1-3	TRBV7-6	TGTGCCAGCAGCTTAGTCGACAGCCCTGGAAACACCATATATTTT	CASSLVDSPGNTIYF
-	TRBD2	TRBJ2-5	TRBV7-9	TGTGCCAGCAGCCGGACTAGCGGGGGGGCCATTGACGAGACCCAGTACTTC	CASSRTSGGAIDETQYF
-	TRBD2	TRBJ2-3	TRBV4-3	TGCGCCAGCAGCCGGAGCGGGACCACAGATACGCAGTATTTT	CASSRSGTTDTQYF
-	-	TRBJ1-3	TRBV30	TGTGCCTGGACCCCCGCCCCTCAGGGGGGAAACACCATATATTTT	CAWTPAPQGGNTIYF
-	-	TRBJ1-5	TRBV4-1	TGCGCCAGCAGCCACGGGTCAGGGGTCGGGCCCCAGCATTTT	CASSHGSGVGPQHF